This entry concerns a single T cell receptor beta chain. The source of the sample is a study of blood T cell repertoires in COVID-19. Study-wide background: The United States, Italy and Spain supplied acute and convalescent COVID-19 samples.

Some clones are missing from TCRdb's copy, which holds only in-frame ones; the method was immunoSEQ multiplex PCR. The sample carries fewer than 300,000 clones, over 80% recorded once. This CDR3 has 14 amino acids. Germline V gene lookup returns CDR1 MNHEY and CDR2 SVGAGI. Between the trimmed V and J ends, which lost 6 bases and 4 bases, there was a span of 13 bases. This receptor was identified in an older woman with active or convalescent COVID-19. The source material was peripheral blood. The chain combines TRBV6-5 with TRBJ1-5, with a weak D call TRBD1 (5 bases). Here the CDR3 reads CASRLLGANQPQHF. The CDR3 coding sequence is TGTGCCAGCAGGCTACTTGGGGCAAATCAGCCCCAGCATTTT.